The T cell receptor (beta chain) described here comes from a study of blood T cell repertoires in COVID-19. At the level of the study: The study drew acute and convalescent COVID-19 samples from the United States, Italy and Spain. PBMCs, B-cell-depleted T cells, or T cells provided the cDNA or gDNA that made up the material.

As originally analysed: Reference gene primers were amplified, and this amplification served to estimate nucleated cell counts. Some clones are missing from TCRdb's copy, which holds only in-frame ones; the method was immunoSEQ multiplex PCR. Clonal size and the V and J genes are those of that table, whereas D and trimming came from the DNA. Here the sample spans 130,000 to 150,000 clones, almost 85% being singletons. Germline V gene sequence: CDR1 LGHDT, CDR2 YNNKEL (reference sequence). V dropped 2 bases and J dropped 6; count of bases not matched to a gene: 10. CDR3 length: 17 amino acids. What was sequenced was peripheral blood. This clonotype originated in a human donor with acute or convalescent COVID-19. The donor label of this sample is uncertain. The chain couples TRBV3-1 (or the pseudogene TRBV3-2) to TRBJ1-6; 7 nucleotides align to TRBD1. The CDR3 bases are TGTGCCAGCAGCCAAATGTCGGGCGGGACAGCTAATTCACCCCTCCACTTT. Translated: CASSQMSGGTANSPLHF.